Sequencing of this TCR beta chain was carried out in a study of shared clonotypes between healthy human individuals. Across the study: Per-donor plates numbered three CD4 naive, three CD4 memory, two CD8 naive and one CD8 memory.

In the authors' methods: Owing to the provision of junction-only sequences devoid of quality scores by immunoSEQ, filtering differed. Here immunoSEQ multiplex PCR was the method, and the copy in TCRdb shows in-frame clones only, minus some. Clone size and the V and J calls come from that table; the DNA yielded D and trimming. The repertoire holds some 500,000 clones, with 90% to 96% as singletons. Worth noting for this clone: What it binds is unknown.

The authors divided CD4+ cells into CD45RA+ naive and CD45RA-negative memory subsets. Whole-study findings and limits: Larger estimated richness was generally recorded for naive subsets relative to memory subsets.

This clonotype was obtained from a woman in her 30s in good health. Specimen: naive CD4+ T cells sorted from blood. Subset specified: CD45RA+ positively selected.

CDR3 nucleotide sequence: TGTGCCATTGTAGCGGGAAACTACAATGAGCAGTTCTTC. Its protein is CAIVAGNYNEQFF. The chain joins TRBV10-3 to TRBJ2-1; 8 nucleotides agree with TRBD2. Trimming removed 9 bases from V and 3 bases from J; junction bases left unmatched: 4. The V gene's germline CDR1 is ENHRY and CDR2 SYGVKD. CDR3 length: 13 residues.